This entry concerns a single TCR beta chain. The data are from a study of blood T cell repertoires in COVID-19. Background on the study: Material from acute and convalescent COVID-19 was sourced from the United States, Italy and Spain.

Original methodology: Amplification of reference gene primers was used by the study to estimate nucleated cell counts. Clones were read by immunoSEQ multiplex PCR, and TCRdb kept only the in-frame ones, dropping some. The V and J calls and the clone size are those of that table, but D and trimming were determined from the DNA. The data contain about 130,000 clones, less than 90% of them singletons. The sequencing sample was made of peripheral blood. The clonotype originates from a man aged 70-80 years with acute or convalescent COVID-19.

The CDR3 DNA reads TGTGCCAGCAGGACCGGGGTCTCTGGAAACACCATATATTTT. It codes for CASRTGVSGNTIYF. The chain couples TRBV2 to TRBJ1-3; D gene unclear. The CDR3 totals 14 residues. V lost 6 bases, J lost 0 bases, and 9 bases lay in between. Germline V lookup: CDR1 SNHLY, CDR2 FYNNEI. Complete variable domain (other parts from reference TRBV2 and TRBJ1-3): EPEVTQTPSHQVTQMGQEVILRCVPISNHLYFYWYRQILGQKVEFLVSFYNNEISEKSEIFDDQFSVERPDGSNFTLKIRSTKLEDSAMYFCASRTGVSGNTIYFGEGSWLTVV.